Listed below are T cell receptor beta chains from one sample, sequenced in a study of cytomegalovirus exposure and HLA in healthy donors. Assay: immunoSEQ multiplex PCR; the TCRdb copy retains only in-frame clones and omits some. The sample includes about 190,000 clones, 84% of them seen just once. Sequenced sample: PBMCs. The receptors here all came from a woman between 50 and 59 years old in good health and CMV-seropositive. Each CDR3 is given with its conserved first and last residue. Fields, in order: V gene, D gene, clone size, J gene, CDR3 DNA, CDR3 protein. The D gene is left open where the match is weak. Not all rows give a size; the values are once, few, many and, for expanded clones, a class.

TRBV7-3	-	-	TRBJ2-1	TGTGCCAGCAGCCTAAGAGGGACAGAGCAGTTCTTC	CASSLRGTEQFF
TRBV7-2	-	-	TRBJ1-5	TGTGCCAGCAGCCCCCGAGGCACGGGGCCCCAGCATTTT	CASSPRGTGPQHF
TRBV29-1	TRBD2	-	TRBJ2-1	TGCAGCGTTTCCAGGACTAGGAATGAGCAGTTCTTC	CSVSRTRNEQFF
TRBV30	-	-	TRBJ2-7	TGTGCCTGGGGACAGAACACCTACGAGCAGTACTTC	CAWGQNTYEQYF
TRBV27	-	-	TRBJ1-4	TGTGCCAGCAGTGCCAGCAGGAGGCGGACTAATGAAAAACTGTTTTTT	CASSASRRRTNEKLFF
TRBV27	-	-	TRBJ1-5	TGTGCCAGCAGTTTATCGAAGGGGCTCAGCAATCAGCCCCAGCATTTT	CASSLSKGLSNQPQHF
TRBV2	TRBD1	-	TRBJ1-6	TGTGCTAGCAGGGGACAGGCCCGACCCCTCCACTTT	CASRGQARPLHF
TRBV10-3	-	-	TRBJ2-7	TGTGCCATCGGGCAGGGTTCCTACGAGCAGTACTTC	CAIGQGSYEQYF
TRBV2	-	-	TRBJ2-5	TGTGCCAGCAGTGGAGACAGGTATTCAGAGACCCAGTACTTC	CASSGDRYSETQYF
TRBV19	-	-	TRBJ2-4	TGTGCCAGTAGTATAGAAACAGGGAGTCGGAACATTCAGTACTTC	CASSIETGSRNIQYF
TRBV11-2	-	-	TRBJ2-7	TGTGCCAGCAGCAAAATCTCGGGGTCGGGGTTGGGCGAGCAGTACTTC	CASSKISGSGLGEQYF
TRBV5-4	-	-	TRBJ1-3	TGTGCCAGCAGCTTCGACAGTAGCTCTGGAAACACCATATATTTT	CASSFDSSSGNTIYF
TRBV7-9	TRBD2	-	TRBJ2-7	TGTGGCAGCAGCTTATCGACTAGCGGCGAGCAGTACTTC	CGSSLSTSGEQYF
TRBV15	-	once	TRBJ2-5	TGTGCCACCAGCACCCAATCCCCAGGGGCCCAAGAGACCCAGTACTTC	CATSTQSPGAQETQYF
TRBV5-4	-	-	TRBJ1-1	TGTGCCAGCAGCCGTCAAGTAGACAGTTTGGTATTGAGGGCTTTCTTT	CASSRQVDSLVLRAFF
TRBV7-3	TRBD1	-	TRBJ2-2	TGTGCCAGCAGCTTAAGGGACAGGGCGGGCACCGGGGAGCTGTTTTTT	CASSLRDRAGTGELFF
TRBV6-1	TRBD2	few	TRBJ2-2	TGTGCCAGCACTAGCGGGGGGACGAACACCGGGGAGCTGTTTTTT	CASTSGGTNTGELFF
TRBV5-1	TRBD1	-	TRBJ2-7	TGCGCCAGCAGCTTGCTACAGGGGGGCGAGCAGTACTTC	CASSLLQGGEQYF
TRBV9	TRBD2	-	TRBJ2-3	TGTGCCAGTCAGCCTAGCGGGGGCACAGATACGCAGTATTTT	CASQPSGGTDTQYF
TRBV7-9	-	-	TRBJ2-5	TGTTCCAGCAGCCTCCAGGGTGAGACCCAGTACTTC	CSSSLQGETQYF
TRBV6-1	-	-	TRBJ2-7	TGTGCCAGCAGTGAAGGGGCTTACGAGCAGTACTTC	CASSEGAYEQYF
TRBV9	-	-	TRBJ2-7	TGTGCCAGCAGCGTAGGACAGACTCTTCCCTACGAGCAGTACTTC	CASSVGQTLPYEQYF
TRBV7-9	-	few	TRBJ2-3	TGTGCCAGCAGCGCCCGCCAGGGGGGCAAACTCACAGATACGCAGTATTTT	CASSARQGGKLTDTQYF
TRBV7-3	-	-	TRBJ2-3	TGTGCCAGCAGCTTAAAGGGGACTCCAAGCCGCACAGATACGCAGTATTTT	CASSLKGTPSRTDTQYF
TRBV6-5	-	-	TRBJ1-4	TGTGCCATCAAAGGAGTGACTAATGAAAAACTGTTTTTT	CAIKGVTNEKLFF
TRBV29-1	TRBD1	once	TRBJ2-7	TGCAGCGTTGACTGGCCCCGACCCACAGGGGGCGAGAACTACGAGCAGTACTTC	CSVDWPRPTGGENYEQYF
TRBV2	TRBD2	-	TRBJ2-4	TGTGCCAGCAGCACTAGCGGGTTAGCCAAAAACATTCAGTACTTC	CASSTSGLAKNIQYF
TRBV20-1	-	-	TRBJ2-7	TGCAGTGCTAGGCGGGATTACGAGCAGTACTTC	CSARRDYEQYF
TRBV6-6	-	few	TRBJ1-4	TGTGCCAGCAGTTACGAGGCTAATGAAAAACTGTTTTTT	CASSYEANEKLFF
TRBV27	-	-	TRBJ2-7	TGTGCCAGCAGTCCGCGGGGACAGAGCACCTACGAGCAGTACTTC	CASSPRGQSTYEQYF
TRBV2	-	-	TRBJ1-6	TGTGCCAGCAGTGAAGACAGCTCCTATAATTCACCCCTCCACTTT	CASSEDSSYNSPLHF
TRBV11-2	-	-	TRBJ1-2	TGTGCCAGCAGCCCCGGGGGTAGTGGCTACACCTTC	CASSPGGSGYTF
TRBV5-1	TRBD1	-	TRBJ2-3	TGCGCCAGCCGTCTCAGGGGGCAAGAAACAGATACGCAGTATTTT	CASRLRGQETDTQYF
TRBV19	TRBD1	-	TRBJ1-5	TGTGCCAGTAGTATCCGACAGGGTGGAAGCAATCAGCCCCAGCATTTT	CASSIRQGGSNQPQHF
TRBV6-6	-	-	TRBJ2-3	TGTGCCAGCAGACGGGATTTCACGGATACGCAGTATTTT	CASRRDFTDTQYF
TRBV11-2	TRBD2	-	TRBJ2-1	TGTGCCAGCAGCTTAGCTAGCGGGGGGGCTTATGAGCAGTTCTTC	CASSLASGGAYEQFF
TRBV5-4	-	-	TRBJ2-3	TGTGCCAGCAGCTTATGGGGCGGGGCGAAGGGAGATACGCAGTATTTT	CASSLWGGAKGDTQYF
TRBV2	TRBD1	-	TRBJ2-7	TGTGCCAGCACCCGGACAGGGAGCTCCTACGAGCAGTACTTC	CASTRTGSSYEQYF
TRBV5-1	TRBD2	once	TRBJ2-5	TGCGCCAGCAGCCTGACCGGGACTAGCAGCGAGACCCAGTACTTC	CASSLTGTSSETQYF
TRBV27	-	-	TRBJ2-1	TGTGCCAGCAATCGGGGTGATTCCTACAATGAGCAGTTCTTC	CASNRGDSYNEQFF
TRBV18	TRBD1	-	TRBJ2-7	TGTGCCAGCTCACCAGAGGCAGGGGGCAGCTACGAGCAGTACTTC	CASSPEAGGSYEQYF
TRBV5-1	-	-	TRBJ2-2	TGCGCCAGCCACGACGGGACTCTAAACACCGGGGAGCTGTTTTTT	CASHDGTLNTGELFF
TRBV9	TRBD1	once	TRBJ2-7	TGTGCCAGCAGTCCTAACACAGGGGCGAGCTCCTACGAGCAGTACTTC	CASSPNTGASSYEQYF
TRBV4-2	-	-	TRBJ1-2	TGTGCCAGCAGCCAAGAGGCGGTAGGCGGCTATGGCTACACCTTC	CASSQEAVGGYGYTF
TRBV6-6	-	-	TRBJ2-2	TGTGCCAGCAGTTCAGGACAAACGAACACCGGGGAGCTGTTTTTT	CASSSGQTNTGELFF
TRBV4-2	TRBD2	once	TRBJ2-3	TGTGCCAGCAGCCAAGATTCCCTAGCGGGGGGGCCGGGCACAGATACGCAGTATTTT	CASSQDSLAGGPGTDTQYF
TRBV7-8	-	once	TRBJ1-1	TGTGCCAGCAGCTTAGGTTCGTCTCCTGAAGCTTTCTTT	CASSLGSSPEAFF
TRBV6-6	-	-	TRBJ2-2	TGTGCCAGCAGGACGACTACCGCCGGGGAGCTGTTTTTT	CASRTTTAGELFF
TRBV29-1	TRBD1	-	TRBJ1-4	TGCAGCGTTGTCGGGACAGGGCTTAATGAAAAACTGTTTTTT	CSVVGTGLNEKLFF
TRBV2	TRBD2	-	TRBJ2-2	TGTGCCAGCTGGGAGGGAAGCGGGGAGCTGTTTTTT	CASWEGSGELFF
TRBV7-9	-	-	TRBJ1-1	TGTGCCAGCAGCTTAGTAAACTCACCGAACACTGAAGCTTTCTTT	CASSLVNSPNTEAFF